The TCR beta chain under discussion was sequenced for a study of vaccination and CD4 T cells after COVID-19. As for treatment: roughly 10-day PBMC culture with coronavirus spike peptide pools or control peptides (ViraFEST assay). With the Oncomine TCR Beta short-read assay, DNA from cultured CD4+ T cells was sequenced. TCRdb re-called the PCR reads with MiXCR, one entry per CDR3 protein. The table shows 10,000 or so distinct CDR3 sequences, with 50% to 70% occurring only once. As regards this clonotype: The antigen remains unidentified.

Input material: CD4+ T cells from blood, cultured in vitro. The TCR sequence derives from a human donor who had recovered from COVID-19.

CDR3 amino acids: CASSIDRGTETQYF. CDR3 DNA sequence: TGTGCCAGTAGTATTGACAGGGGGACAGAGACCCAGTACTTC. V is TRBV19 and J is TRBJ2-5, with 9 bases identical to TRBD1. The V gene end was trimmed by 3 bases and the J gene end by 4 bases; junction bases not matched to a gene: 3. CDR1 LNHDA and CDR2 SQIVND come from the germline V gene (reference sequence). The CDR3 has 14 amino acids.